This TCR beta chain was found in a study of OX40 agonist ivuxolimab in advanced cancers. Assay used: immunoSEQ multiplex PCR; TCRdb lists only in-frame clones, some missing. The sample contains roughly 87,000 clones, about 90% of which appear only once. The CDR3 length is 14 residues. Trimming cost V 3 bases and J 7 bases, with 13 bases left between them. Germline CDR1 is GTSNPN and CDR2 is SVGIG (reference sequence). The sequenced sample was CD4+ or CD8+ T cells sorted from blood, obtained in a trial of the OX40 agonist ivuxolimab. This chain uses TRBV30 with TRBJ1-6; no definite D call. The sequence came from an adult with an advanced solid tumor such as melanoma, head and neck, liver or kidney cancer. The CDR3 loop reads CAWSADVGNSPLHF. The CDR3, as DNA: TGTGCCTGGAGCGCGGACGTCGGGAATTCACCCCTCCACTTT.